These 21 T cell receptor beta chains share one sample of origin, sequenced in a study of T cell responses to AZD1222 COVID-19 vaccine. TCRdb's table, derived via immunoSEQ multiplex PCR, lists solely in-frame clones and lacks some. The repertoire holds roughly 160,000 clones, with 90% to 95% as singletons. The sequences come from peripheral blood, collected on day 0 of AZD1222 vaccination. Source of these receptors: an adult in good health.

The J gene is TRBJ1-2, the V gene TRBV28, with TRBD1 matching over 7 bases. V shed 8 bases, J shed 7 bases, and the junction held 16 bases outside the gene matches. The germline V gene encodes CDR1 MDHEN and CDR2 SYDVKM. This CDR3 is built from 15 residues. The CDR3 DNA sequence: TGTGCCAGCTCTCCGGAAGACAGGGAGGTTGCTGGCTACACCTTC. Translation: CASSPEDREVAGYTF.

This chain connects TRBV7-9 to TRBJ2-2, with TRBD2 as a possible D gene (6 bases). V shed 1 base and J shed 4 bases, with 13 bases lying between them. Germline V gives CDR1 SEHNR, CDR2 FQNEAQ (reference sequence). The CDR3 is 16 amino acids. The CDR3 DNA follows: TGTGCCAGCAGCTTAGTTCGGGGGTCGGGCACCGGGGAGCTGTTTTTT. Amino acids: CASSLVRGSGTGELFF.

The chain has TRBV21-1 and TRBJ2-1; the D segment call TRBD2 is taken from the table without a DNA check. TRBV21-1 is assigned pseudogene status. The CDR3 is 16 amino acids. Here the CDR3 DNA reads TGTGCCAGCAGCAAAAGGCTAGCGGGAGGTTGTAGTGAGCAGTTCTTC. It encodes CASSKRLAGGCSEQFF.

This clone was seen more than once but under ten times. The chain combines TRBV5-6 with TRBJ1-2; a possible D gene is TRBD1 (6 bases). Trimming stripped 4 bases from V and 8 bases from J, with 12 bases between. CDR3 size: 12 residues. Germline values: CDR1 SGHDT, CDR2 YYEEEE. CDR3 bases: TGTGCCAGCAGCCGGGGGCGTGGAGGCTACACCTTC. Protein product: CASSRGRGGYTF. The full variable domain, rest sourced from reference TRBV5-6 and TRBJ1-2, is DAGVTQSPTHLIKTRGQQVTLRCSPKSGHDTVSWYQQALGQGPQFIFQYYEEEERQRGNFPDRFSGHQFPNYSSELNVNALLLGDSALYLCASSRGRGGYTFGSGTRLTVV.

This clone was seen a single time. The chain joins TRBV7-3 to TRBJ2-3, with D maybe TRBD2 (5 bases). Germline CDR1 is SGHTA and CDR2 is FQGTGA. CDR3 length: 13 residues. V gave up 0 bases and J gave up 6 bases, with 7 bases separating them. The CDR3 protein is CASSLTGLDTQYF. Here the CDR3 DNA reads TGTGCCAGCAGCTTAACAGGACTGGATACGCAGTATTTT.

This clone has more than one count but fewer than ten. V gene TRBV7-9 combines with J gene TRBJ1-1, with a possible D match to TRBD1 (6 bases). This CDR3 region has 13 residues. V gave up 4 bases and J gave up 5 bases, with 11 bases separating them. Germline CDR1 SEHNR, CDR2 FQNEAQ (reference sequence). The CDR3 DNA reads as TGTGCCAGCAGCTCGTCAGGGGTTACTGAAGCTTTCTTT. Translated, it gives CASSSSGVTEAFF. The variable domain in full, with the rest retrieved from reference TRBV7-9 and TRBJ1-1, is DTGVSQNPRHKITKRGQNVTFRCDPISEHNRLYWYRQTLGQGPEFLTYFQNEAQLEKSRLLSDRFSAERPKGSFSTLEIQRTEQGDSAMYLCASSSSGVTEAFFGQGTRLTVV.

This chain uses TRBV6-2 or TRBV6-3 with TRBJ1-5, with D uncertain. V was cut by 5 bases and J by 0 bases, with 5 bases left in between. Germline CDR1 MNHEY, CDR2 SVGEGT. The CDR3 is made up of 13 amino acids. CDR3 in amino acids: CASSLDSNQPQHF. DNA for the CDR3: TGTGCCAGCAGTCTAGATAGCAATCAGCCCCAGCATTTT.

This clone was detected once. The J gene is TRBJ2-1, the V gene TRBV6-5; 9 bases are shared with TRBD1. The CDR3 extends over 15 amino acids. Per the germline V gene, CDR1 is MNHEY and CDR2 is SVGAGI. V shed 0 bases and J 8 bases; nucleotides not matched to a gene: 5. The CDR3 spells CASSYSDRGKDEQFF. DNA of the CDR3: TGTGCCAGCAGTTACTCCGACAGGGGGAAGGATGAGCAGTTCTTC.

The chain uses TRBV2 and TRBJ1-5, with a possible D match to TRBD1 (6 bases). This CDR3 spans 13 amino acids. Between the trimmed V and J ends, which lost 9 bases and 3 bases, there was a span of 12 bases. The germline gives CDR1 SNHLY, CDR2 FYNNEI. The CDR3 nucleotides are TGTGCCAGTCACCGGGACAACAATCAGCCCCAGCATTTT. Translating gives CASHRDNNQPQHF.

CDR3 coding DNA: TGCGCCAGCAGTATGGGGGTAGTAACTGAAGCTTTCTTT. It specifies CASSMGVVTEAFF. The rearrangement joins TRBV10-2 to TRBJ1-1, with D possibly being TRBD1 (5 bases). Trimming stripped 5 bases from V and 5 bases from J, with 12 bases between. Germline V lookup: CDR1 WSHSY, CDR2 SAAADI. CDR3 length: 13 amino acids.

V is TRBV30 and J is TRBJ1-3; D unresolved. CDR1 and CDR2 (germline): GTSNPN, SVGIG (reference sequence). V lost 5 bases and J lost 1, with 3 bases in between. The CDR3 spans 11 residues. CDR3 sequence: CAWGSGNTIYF. The CDR3 bases are TGTGCCTGGGGTTCTGGAAACACCATATATTTT.

In its sample, this clone was seen a few times. The chain uses TRBV4-3 and TRBJ2-3; D is possibly TRBD1 (6 bases). This CDR3 comprises 13 residues. Germline loops: CDR1 LGHNA, CDR2 YSLEER. Trimming left V 4 bases short and J 6 bases short, with 11 bases between. DNA for the CDR3: TGCGCCAGCAGCCGCACAGGGAGCGATACGCAGTATTTT. It encodes CASSRTGSDTQYF.

The genes are TRBV7-9 and TRBJ1-2; D remains unclear. This CDR3 spans 14 amino acids. The V gene's germline CDR1 is SEHNR and CDR2 FQNEAQ (reference sequence). Deletions cut 4 bases from V and 8 bases from J, with 17 bases between. This CDR3 reads CASSSAGPPDGYTF. Here the CDR3 DNA reads TGTGCCAGCAGCTCGGCCGGGCCTCCGGACGGCTACACCTTC.

This chain uses TRBV5-5 with TRBJ1-4; D possibly corresponds to TRBD1 (5 bases). The V gene's germline CDR1 is SGHKS and CDR2 YYEKEE (reference sequence). The V end was cut by 1 base, the J end by 6 bases, with 13 bases between. The CDR3 contains 15 residues. Here the CDR3 reads CASSLRRGVYEKLFF. The DNA for the CDR3 is TGTGCCAGCAGCTTGAGGAGGGGTGTATATGAAAAACTGTTTTTT.

The chain links TRBV18 to TRBJ2-3, with D possibly matching TRBD1 (6 bases). The V gene lost 3 bases and the J gene lost 0 bases, with 10 bases spanning the gap. This CDR3 contains 15 residues. Germline-derived CDR1 and CDR2 are KGHSH and LQKENI. CDR3 bases: TGTGCCAGCTCACCCGGCAGGGGAAGCACAGATACGCAGTATTTT. Its protein is CASSPGRGSTDTQYF.

CDR3 sequence reads: CASTIGAGFYNEQFF. CDR3 sequence (DNA): TGTGCCAGCACCATAGGGGCGGGGTTTTACAATGAGCAGTTCTTC. The chain has TRBV27 and TRBJ2-1; possibly TRBD2 for D (6 bases). V lost 7 bases, J lost 4 bases, and 17 bases lay in between. The CDR3 spans 15 residues. From germline, CDR1 is MNHEY and CDR2 SMNVEV (reference sequence).

The chain employs TRBV11-2 and TRBJ2-7, with D possibly TRBD2 on 6 matching bases. Germline V lookup: CDR1 SGHAT, CDR2 FQNNGV. Trimming removed 4 bases at V and 2 bases at J, with 12 bases between. The CDR3 length is 14 residues. The CDR3 sequence is CASSSLGGAYEQYF. CDR3 sequence (DNA): TGTGCCAGCAGCTCCCTGGGGGGAGCCTACGAGCAGTACTTC.

The rearrangement joins TRBV5-1 to TRBJ2-1; D possibly corresponds to TRBD2 (6 bases). CDR3 length: 17 amino acids. Germline values: CDR1 SGHRS, CDR2 YFSETQ. Trimming removed 0 bases at V and 4 bases at J, with 17 bases between. The CDR3 loop is CASSLGGGVSLYNEQFF. The CDR3 bases are TGCGCCAGCAGCTTGGGGGGCGGGGTCTCGTTATACAATGAGCAGTTCTTC.

The chain uses TRBV27 and TRBJ2-1; 7 bases align to TRBD1. Trimming took 3 bases from V and 3 from J; bases not matched to a gene: 5. This CDR3 is 15 amino acids long. Germline V CDR1 and CDR2: MNHEY, SMNVEV (reference sequence). CDR3 sequence reads: CASSFGTDYYNEQFF. In DNA form, the CDR3 reads TGTGCCAGCAGTTTTGGGACAGACTACTACAATGAGCAGTTCTTC.

CDR3 loop: CASSPGALNTEAFF. The CDR3 DNA sequence: TGTGCCAGCAGCCCCGGGGCCCTTAACACTGAAGCTTTCTTT. This chain uses TRBV7-3 with TRBJ1-1; tentative D call: TRBD1 (5 bases). Looked up from germline, CDR1 is SGHTA and CDR2 is FQGTGA. The CDR3 runs 14 residues. V was clipped by 5 bases and J by 2 bases, with 12 bases between them.

This clone was seen once. The chain recombines TRBV6-5 with TRBJ1-3, with no clear D. The CDR3 consists of 16 residues. Looked up from germline, CDR1 is MNHEY and CDR2 is SVGAGI. V was trimmed by 0 bases and J by 4 bases, leaving 13 bases between them. CDR3 in DNA: TGTGCCAGCAGTTACTCTACAGCGTCGGCGGGAAACACCATATATTTT. Amino acids: CASSYSTASAGNTIYF.